The T cell receptor beta chain under discussion was sequenced for a study of PD-L1 blockade in urothelial cancer. This table comes from immunoSEQ multiplex PCR, and its TCRdb copy is limited to in-frame clones, with some not included. Here the sample spans about 57,000 clones, 86% being singletons. This clone has only one observation. The length of the CDR3 is 17 residues. The sequences come from PBMCs, collected around atezolizumab (anti-PD-L1) treatment. The genes are TRBV12-2 and TRBJ2-1; the DNA was not compared with TRBD2, the D call given in the table. TRBV12-2 is a pseudogene segment. The clonotype comes from a man between 45 and 60 years old with urothelial cancer. The CDR3 sequence is CASRSAPAGGPGNEQFF. The CDR3 DNA reads as TGTGCAAGTCGCTCTGCCCCAGCGGGAGGGCCCGGCAATGAGCAGTTCTTC.